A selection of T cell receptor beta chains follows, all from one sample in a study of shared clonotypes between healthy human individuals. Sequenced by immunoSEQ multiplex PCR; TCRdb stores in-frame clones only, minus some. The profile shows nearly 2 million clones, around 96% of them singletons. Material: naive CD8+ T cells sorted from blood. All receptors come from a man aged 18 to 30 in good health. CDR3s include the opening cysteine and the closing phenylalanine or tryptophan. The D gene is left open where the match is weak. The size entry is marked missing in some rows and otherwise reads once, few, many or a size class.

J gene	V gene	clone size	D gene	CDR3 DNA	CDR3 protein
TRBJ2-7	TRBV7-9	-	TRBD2	TGTGCCAGCAGCTTAGGACTAGCGGGGTCCTACGAGCAGTACTTC	CASSLGLAGSYEQYF
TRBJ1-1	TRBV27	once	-	TGTGCCAGCAGTCCCCCTCGGGTTTCGAACACTGAAGCTTTCTTT	CASSPPRVSNTEAFF
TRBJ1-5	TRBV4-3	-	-	TGCGCCAGCAGCCAAGACCAAATCAATCAGCCCCAGCATTTT	CASSQDQINQPQHF
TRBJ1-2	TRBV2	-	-	TGTGCCAGCCAAGGCTCCAAGAGGGAGTGGTATGGCTACACCTTC	CASQGSKREWYGYTF
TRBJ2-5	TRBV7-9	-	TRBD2	TGTGCCAGCAGCTTTTTGACTAGCCGGGGGATGTACCAAGAGACCCAGTACTTC	CASSFLTSRGMYQETQYF
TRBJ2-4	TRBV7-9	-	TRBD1	TGTGCCAGCAGCACCACGGGGGGGACAGGGGTGAACATTCAGTACTTC	CASSTTGGTGVNIQYF
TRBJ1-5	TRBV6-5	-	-	TGTGCCAGCAGCTCCAGCCTGACAGGACCCCAGCATTTT	CASSSSLTGPQHF
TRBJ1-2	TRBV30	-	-	TGTGCCTGGAGTCCTGCCTCGGGCAACTATGGCTACACCTTC	CAWSPASGNYGYTF
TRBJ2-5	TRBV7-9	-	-	TGTGCCAGCACATGGACCCTAACCGCGGACCAAGAGACCCAGTACTTC	CASTWTLTADQETQYF
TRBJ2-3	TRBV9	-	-	TGTGCCAGCAGCGCGGCTCGGGGAGATACGCAGTATTTT	CASSAARGDTQYF
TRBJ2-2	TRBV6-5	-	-	TGTGCCAGCAGTTACGGGGTAGGGGCCGGGGAGCTGTTTTTT	CASSYGVGAGELFF
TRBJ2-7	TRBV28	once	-	TGTGCCAGCAGGCCCAGGGGGGGATCCTACGAGCAGTACTTC	CASRPRGGSYEQYF
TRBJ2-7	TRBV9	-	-	TGTGCCAGCAGCGTAGCAGGGGCTGGCAACGAGCAGTACTTC	CASSVAGAGNEQYF
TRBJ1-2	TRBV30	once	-	TGTGCCTGGAGTGGCGATAACTATGGCTACACCTTC	CAWSGDNYGYTF
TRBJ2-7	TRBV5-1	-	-	TGCGCCAGCAGCTTTAACGAGCAGTACTTC	CASSFNEQYF
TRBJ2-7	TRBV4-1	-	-	TGCGCCAGCAGCCAAGATTCTAGGTCCTACGAGCAGTACTTC	CASSQDSRSYEQYF
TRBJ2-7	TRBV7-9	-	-	TGTGCCAGCAGGGCAACGGGGGATACTAGATATTCCTACGAGCAGTACTTC	CASRATGDTRYSYEQYF
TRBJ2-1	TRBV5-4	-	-	TGTGCCAGCAGCTTTGTAGGGGCCGCGAATGAGCAGTTCTTC	CASSFVGAANEQFF
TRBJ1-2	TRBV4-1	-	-	TGCGCCAGCAGCCAAGATTTCATGCTTGAGGAGGGCCTACACTATGGCTACACCTTC	CASSQDFMLEEGLHYGYTF
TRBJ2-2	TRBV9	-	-	TGTGCCAGCAGCCTATCAAACACCGGGGAGCTGTTTTTT	CASSLSNTGELFF
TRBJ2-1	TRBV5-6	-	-	TGTGCCAGCAGCTCCAAATTCAGCTCCTACAATGAGCAGTTCTTC	CASSSKFSSYNEQFF
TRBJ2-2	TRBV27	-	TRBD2	TGTGCCAGCAGGGACGGGACTAGCGGGCCTTTTACCGGGGAGCTGTTTTTT	CASRDGTSGPFTGELFF
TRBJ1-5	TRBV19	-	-	TGTGCCAGTAGTACGGGGGAAGGCAATCAGCCCCAGCATTTT	CASSTGEGNQPQHF
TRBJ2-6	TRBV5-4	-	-	TGTGCCAGCAGCTTGGACCAGGTCTACAACGTCCTGACTTTC	CASSLDQVYNVLTF
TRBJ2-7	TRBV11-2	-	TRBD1	TGTGCCAGCAGCCTGGGACAGGGAATTTACTACGAGCAGTACTTC	CASSLGQGIYYEQYF
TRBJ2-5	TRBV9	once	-	TGTGCCAGCAGCGTAGCGTCCGAGGGGGCTAGCGAAAAAGAGACCCAGTACTTC	CASSVASEGASEKETQYF
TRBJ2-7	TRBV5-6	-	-	TGTGCCAGCAGCGTAAGCTCCTACGAGCAGTACTTC	CASSVSSYEQYF
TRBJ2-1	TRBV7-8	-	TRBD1	TGTGCCAGCAGCTCCCCGGGACAGGGTTTCCATGAGCAGTTCTTC	CASSSPGQGFHEQFF
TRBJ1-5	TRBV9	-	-	TGTGCCAGCAACGAGGGGGACAATCAGCCCCAGCATTTT	CASNEGDNQPQHF
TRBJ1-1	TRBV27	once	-	TGTGCCAGCAGTTTATCGGCGGGGGAGAGGAACACTGAAGCTTTCTTT	CASSLSAGERNTEAFF
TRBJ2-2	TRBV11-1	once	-	TGTGCCAGCAGCCCCAATTCGGCCGGGGAGCTGTTTTTT	CASSPNSAGELFF
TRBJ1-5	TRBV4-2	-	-	TGTGCCAGCAGCCAAGCAGCCGGGGCGGAAAGCAATCAGCCCCAGCATTTT	CASSQAAGAESNQPQHF
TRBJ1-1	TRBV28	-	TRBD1	TGTGCCAGCAGTATACGGGAGACAGGGCCCGGCACTGAAGCTTTCTTT	CASSIRETGPGTEAFF
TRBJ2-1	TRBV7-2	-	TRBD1	TGTGCCAGCAGAGATACAGGGGGCGGTGAGCAGTTCTTC	CASRDTGGGEQFF
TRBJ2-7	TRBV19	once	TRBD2	TGTGCCAGTAGTCCCGGACTAGCGGTTTACGAGCAGTACTTC	CASSPGLAVYEQYF
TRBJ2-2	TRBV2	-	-	TGTGCCAGCATGGTGGGGGCGGAGAACACCGGGGAGCTGTTTTTT	CASMVGAENTGELFF
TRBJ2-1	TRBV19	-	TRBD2	TGTGCCAGTAGTATAGATCTGGAACTAGCGGGTTACAATGAGCAGTTCTTC	CASSIDLELAGYNEQFF
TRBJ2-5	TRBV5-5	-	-	TGTGCCAGCAGCTTGGGGAAACAGGGTATCCAAGAGACCCAGTACTTC	CASSLGKQGIQETQYF
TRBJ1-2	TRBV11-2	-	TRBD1	TGTGCCAGCAGCCTTGTCCCGGGACAGGGGGCGCAGGACTATGGCTACACCTTC	CASSLVPGQGAQDYGYTF
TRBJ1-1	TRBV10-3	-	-	TGTGCCATCAGGGGACCCTTGAACACTGAAGCTTTCTTT	CAIRGPLNTEAFF
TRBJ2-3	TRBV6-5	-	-	TGTGCCAGCAGTTTTAGCGACACAGATACGCAGTATTTT	CASSFSDTDTQYF
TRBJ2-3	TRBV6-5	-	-	TGTGCCAGCAGTTACTATAGCACAGATACGCAGTATTTT	CASSYYSTDTQYF
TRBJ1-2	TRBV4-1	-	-	TGCGCCAGCAGCCAAGCGGACCCAGGGTCTGGCTACACCTTC	CASSQADPGSGYTF
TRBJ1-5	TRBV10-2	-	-	TGCGCCAGCAGTGAGTATGTCGCGATTCCCCAGCATTTT	CASSEYVAIPQHF
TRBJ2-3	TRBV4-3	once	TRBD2	TGCGCCAGCAGCCAAGATCTAGCGGGGACCACAGATACGCAGTATTTT	CASSQDLAGTTDTQYF
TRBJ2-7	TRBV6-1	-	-	TGTGCCAGCAGTGAAGGACATCTTCCCTACGAGCAGTACTTC	CASSEGHLPYEQYF